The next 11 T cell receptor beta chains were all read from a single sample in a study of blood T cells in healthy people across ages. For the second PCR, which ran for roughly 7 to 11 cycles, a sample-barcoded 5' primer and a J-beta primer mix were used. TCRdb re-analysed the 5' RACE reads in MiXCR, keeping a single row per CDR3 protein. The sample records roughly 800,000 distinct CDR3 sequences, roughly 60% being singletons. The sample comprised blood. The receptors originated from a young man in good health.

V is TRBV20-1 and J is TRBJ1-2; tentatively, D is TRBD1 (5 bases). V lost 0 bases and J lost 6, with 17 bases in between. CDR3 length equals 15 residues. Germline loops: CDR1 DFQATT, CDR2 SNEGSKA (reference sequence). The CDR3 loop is CSARDPGRGDHGYTF. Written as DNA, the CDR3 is TGCAGTGCTAGAGATCCGGGACGGGGAGACCATGGCTACACCTTC.

CDR3 protein: CASSLTITGVEQYF. CDR3 coding DNA: TGCGCCAGCAGCTTGACTATTACAGGGGTCGAGCAGTACTTC. The J gene is TRBJ2-7, the V gene TRBV5-1, with 7 bases aligning to TRBD1. The CDR3 is 14 residues long. The trim removed 1 base at V and 6 bases at J, leaving 7 bases unmatched. Germline V CDR1 and CDR2: SGHRS, YFSETQ.

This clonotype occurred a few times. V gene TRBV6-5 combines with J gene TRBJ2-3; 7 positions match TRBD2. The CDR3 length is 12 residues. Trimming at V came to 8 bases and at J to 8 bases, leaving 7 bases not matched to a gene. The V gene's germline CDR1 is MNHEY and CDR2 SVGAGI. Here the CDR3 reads CASSSGGGTQYF. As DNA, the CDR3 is TGTGCCAGCTCGAGTGGGGGGGGTACGCAGTATTTT.

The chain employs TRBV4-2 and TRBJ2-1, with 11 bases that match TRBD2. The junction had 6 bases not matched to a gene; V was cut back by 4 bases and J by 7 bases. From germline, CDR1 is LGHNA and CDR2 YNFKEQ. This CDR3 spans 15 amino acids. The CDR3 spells CASSPLAGGGNEQFF. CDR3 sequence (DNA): TGTGCCAGCAGCCCGTTAGCGGGAGGGGGGAATGAGCAGTTCTTC.

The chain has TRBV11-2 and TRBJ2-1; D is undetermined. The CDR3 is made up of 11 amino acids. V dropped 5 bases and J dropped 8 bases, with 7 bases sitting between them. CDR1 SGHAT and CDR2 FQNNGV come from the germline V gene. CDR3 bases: TGTGCCAGCAGCACGTTCGATGAGCAGTTCTTC. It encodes CASSTFDEQFF.

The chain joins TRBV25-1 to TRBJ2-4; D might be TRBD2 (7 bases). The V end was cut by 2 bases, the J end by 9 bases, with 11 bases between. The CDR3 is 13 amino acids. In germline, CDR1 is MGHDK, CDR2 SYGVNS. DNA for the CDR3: TGTGCCAGCAGTGAACAGGGGAGGGGCATTCAGTACTTC. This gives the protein CASSEQGRGIQYF.

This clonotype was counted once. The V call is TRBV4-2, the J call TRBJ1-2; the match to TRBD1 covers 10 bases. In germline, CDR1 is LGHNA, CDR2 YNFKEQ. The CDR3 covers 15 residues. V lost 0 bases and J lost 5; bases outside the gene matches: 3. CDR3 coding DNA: TGTGCCAGCAGCCAAGATGAGGGACAGGGGTATGGCTACACCTTC. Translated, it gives CASSQDEGQGYGYTF.

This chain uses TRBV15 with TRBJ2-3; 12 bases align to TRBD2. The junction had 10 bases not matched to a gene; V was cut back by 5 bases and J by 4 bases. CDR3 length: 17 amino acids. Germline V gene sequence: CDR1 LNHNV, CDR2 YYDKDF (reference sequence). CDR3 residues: CATSGRLAGVLADTQYF. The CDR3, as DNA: TGTGCCACCAGCGGGAGACTAGCGGGAGTGTTAGCAGATACGCAGTATTTT.

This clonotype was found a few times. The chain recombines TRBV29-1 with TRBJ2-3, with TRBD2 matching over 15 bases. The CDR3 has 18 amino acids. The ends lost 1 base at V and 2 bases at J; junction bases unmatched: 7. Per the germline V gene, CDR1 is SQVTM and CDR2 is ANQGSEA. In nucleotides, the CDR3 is TGCAGCGTTGAAGGGCCGGGACTAGCGGGGGGATACACAGATACGCAGTATTTT. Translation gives CSVEGPGLAGGYTDTQYF.

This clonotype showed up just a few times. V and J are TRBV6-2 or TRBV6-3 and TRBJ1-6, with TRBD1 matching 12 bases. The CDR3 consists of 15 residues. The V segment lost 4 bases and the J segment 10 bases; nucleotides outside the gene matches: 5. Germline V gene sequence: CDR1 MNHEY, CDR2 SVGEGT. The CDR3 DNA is TGTGCCAGCAGTTCGGGACAGGGGGCGAGGTCACCCCTCCACTTT. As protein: CASSSGQGARSPLHF.

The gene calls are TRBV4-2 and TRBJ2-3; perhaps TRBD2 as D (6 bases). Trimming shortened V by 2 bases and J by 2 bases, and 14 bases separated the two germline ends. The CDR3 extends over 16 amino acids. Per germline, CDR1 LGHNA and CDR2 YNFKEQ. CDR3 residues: CASSQQATSSTDTQYF. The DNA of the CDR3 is TGTGCCAGCAGCCAACAGGCTACTAGCTCCACAGATACGCAGTATTTT.